These 16 T cell receptor beta chains were all obtained from the same sample, sequenced in a study of blood T cell repertoires in COVID-19. Clones were sequenced by immunoSEQ multiplex PCR, and TCRdb holds only the in-frame ones, with some missing. The sample holds about 130,000 clones, roughly 88% seen once. Sequenced: peripheral blood. The receptors stem from a man between 65 and 85 years old with active COVID-19.

This clone turned up a few times. This sequence joins TRBV2 and TRBJ2-7; TRBD1 is a possible D gene (5 bases). Deletions cut 8 bases from V and 1 base from J, with 15 bases between. This CDR3 spans 14 amino acids. The germline V gene has CDR1 SNHLY and CDR2 FYNNEI. For the CDR3, the DNA is TGTGCCAGCCGCCCGACAGTCCTGTCCTACGAGCAGTACTTC. Translating it yields CASRPTVLSYEQYF.

The rearrangement joins TRBV28 to TRBJ1-1; possible D gene TRBD1, 5 bases. The CDR3 is made up of 13 amino acids. The V gene's germline CDR1 is MDHEN and CDR2 SYDVKM. V shed 6 bases and J shed 5 bases, with 13 bases lying between them. CDR3 DNA sequence: TGTGCCAGCAGAGGGGAGGGCGGGACTGAAGCTTTCTTT. The encoded protein is CASRGEGGTEAFF. The full variable domain, with the rest looked up from reference TRBV28 and TRBJ1-1, is DVKVTQSSRYLVKRTGEKVFLECVQDMDHENMFWYRQDPGLGLRLIYFSYDVKMKEKGDIPEGYSVSREKKERFSLILESASTNQTSMYLCASRGEGGTEAFFGQGTRLTVV.

The V gene is TRBV5-4, the J gene TRBJ2-3, with 10 positions matching TRBD2. This CDR3 comprises 18 residues. Germline V lookup: CDR1 SGHNT, CDR2 YYREEE (reference sequence). Trimming at V came to 0 bases and at J to 3 bases, leaving 10 bases not matched to a gene. The CDR3 coding sequence is TGTGCCAGCAGCTTGGCCAGCGGGAGGGCCGTCGGAACAGATACGCAGTATTTT. The encoded protein is CASSLASGRAVGTDTQYF.

V usage is TRBV5-6 and J usage is TRBJ1-3, with D unresolved. V dropped 4 bases and J dropped 1 base, with 6 bases sitting between them. CDR3 length equals 13 residues. Germline V CDR1 and CDR2: SGHDT, YYEEEE. The CDR3 coding sequence is TGTGCCAGCAGCGGGCTATCTGGAAACACCATATATTTT. Its protein is CASSGLSGNTIYF.

The gene calls are TRBV7-8 and TRBJ1-5; 7 bases agree with TRBD1. With 7 bases clipped from V and 6 bases from J, the junction kept 15 bases outside the gene matches. CDR3 length: 16 residues. Germline V gene lookup returns CDR1 SGHVS and CDR2 FQNEAQ. The CDR3 region has the DNA TGTGCCAGCACCTCTCGTAGTGACAGGGTGTCTCAGCCCCAGCATTTT. Amino acid sequence: CASTSRSDRVSQPQHF.

The chain carries TRBV3-1 (or the pseudogene TRBV3-2) and TRBJ2-7; 8 bases match TRBD1. The germline V gene has CDR1 LGHDT and CDR2 YNNKEL (reference sequence). The ends lost 4 bases at V and 2 bases at J; junction bases unmatched: 4. The CDR3 loop spans 14 amino acids. DNA of the CDR3: TGTGCCAGCAGCCTCCGGGACAGGCCCTACGAGCAGTACTTC. This encodes CASSLRDRPYEQYF.

The CDR3 protein is CASSLDYGFGELFF. For the CDR3, the DNA is TGTGCCAGCAGCTTAGATTACGGGTTCGGGGAGCTGTTTTTT. The rearrangement uses TRBV11-3 and TRBJ2-2; no clear D gene. Germline V gene sequence: CDR1 SGHNT, CDR2 YENEEA. V was trimmed by 0 bases and J by 7 bases, leaving 9 bases between them. The CDR3 is 14 amino acids. Drawing the rest from reference TRBV11-3 and TRBJ2-2, the complete variable domain is EAGVVQSPRYKIIEKKQPVAFWCNPISGHNTLYWYLQNLGQGPELLIRYENEEAVDDSQLPKDRFSAERLKGVDSTLKIQPAELGDSAVYLCASSLDYGFGELFFGEGSRLTVL.

The chain combines TRBV19 with TRBJ1-5; no firm D call. The V end lost 5 bases, the J end lost 2 bases, and 7 bases lay between the germline ends. CDR3 size: 13 residues. Germline V gives CDR1 LNHDA, CDR2 SQIVND (reference sequence). CDR3 sequence: CASSLFGNQPQHF. The CDR3 DNA is TGTGCCAGTAGTCTTTTTGGCAATCAGCCCCAGCATTTT.

The CDR3 here is CASSLGREALLNTEAFF. The CDR3 DNA reads TGCGCCAGCAGCTTGGGACGGGAGGCGCTCCTGAACACTGAAGCTTTCTTT. The chain uses TRBV5-1 and TRBJ1-1; D is unclear. The CDR3 contains 17 residues. CDR1 is SGHRS, CDR2 YFSETQ, per germline. V gave up 0 bases and J gave up 0 bases, with 15 bases separating them.

The chain combines TRBV18 with TRBJ2-1, with 10 bases aligning to TRBD1. The V segment lost 8 bases and the J segment 5 bases; nucleotides outside the gene matches: 6. Per germline, CDR1 KGHSH and CDR2 LQKENI. CDR3 length equals 14 residues. The CDR3 nucleotides are TGTGCCAGCCAGAGGGACAGGGGTAACAATGAGCAGTTCTTC. As protein: CASQRDRGNNEQFF.

V gene TRBV13 combines with J gene TRBJ2-1, with 10 nucleotides matching TRBD2. The V segment lost 3 bases and the J segment 5 bases; nucleotides outside the gene matches: 13. Germline V gene lookup returns CDR1 PRHDT and CDR2 FYEKMQ (reference sequence). This CDR3 is 18 amino acids long. CDR3 protein: CASSLSLASGGINNEQFF. CDR3 in DNA: TGTGCCAGCAGCTTGAGTCTGGCTAGCGGGGGAATCAACAATGAGCAGTTCTTC.

The CDR3: CASSQRSVAGQASYEQYF. In DNA form, the CDR3 reads TGCGCCAGCAGCCAAAGATCAGTGGCGGGACAGGCATCCTACGAGCAGTACTTC. The chain employs TRBV4-1 and TRBJ2-7, with 8 bases identical to TRBD1. V was clipped by 2 bases and J by 1 base; unmatched bases: 13. This CDR3 is built from 18 residues. Germline V gene sequence: CDR1 MGHRA, CDR2 YSYEKL.

V gene TRBV7-2 combines with J gene TRBJ2-3; TRBD1 matches 7 bases. Germline V lookup: CDR1 SGHTA, CDR2 FQGNSA. This CDR3 has 13 residues. The V segment lost 5 bases and the J segment 5 bases; nucleotides outside the gene matches: 4. This chain's CDR3 is CASSSTGVDTQYF. The CDR3 DNA is TGTGCCAGCAGCAGTACAGGGGTAGATACGCAGTATTTT.

This chain joins TRBV29-1 and TRBJ1-3; no clear D gene. Trimming took off 4 bases at V and 0 bases at J, with 7 bases between the two ends. CDR3 length: 13 amino acids. The germline V gene has CDR1 SQVTM and CDR2 ANQGSEA. In DNA form, the CDR3 reads TGCAGCGTTGTAGCCAACTCTGGAAACACCATATATTTT. Amino acid sequence: CSVVANSGNTIYF.

This clone was observed a few times. The chain recombines TRBV30 with TRBJ2-7; no definite D call. The CDR3 is made up of 14 amino acids. The V and J ends lost 1 base and 0 bases respectively, with 10 bases between them. CDR1 and CDR2 (germline): GTSNPN, SVGIG (reference sequence). The CDR3 loop reads CAWSGGGSSYEQYF. CDR3 sequence (DNA): TGTGCCTGGAGTGGTGGCGGAAGCTCCTACGAGCAGTACTTC.

The chain joins TRBV6-5 to TRBJ2-7; D might be TRBD1 (6 bases). Trimming removed 3 bases at V and 4 bases at J, with 13 bases between. Germline V lookup: CDR1 MNHEY, CDR2 SVGAGI. The CDR3 length is 14 residues. The CDR3, as DNA: TGTGCCAGCAGTTATTGGGGGCTCGGGTACGAGCAGTACTTC. Translation gives CASSYWGLGYEQYF.